The next 16 T cell receptor beta chains were all read from a single sample in a study of beta chain features in type 1 diabetes. Study findings and constraints: TCRB CDR3 length was moderately but significantly reduced in all four CD4+ subsets of Type 1 diabetes patients.

Expressed TCRB transcripts got sequenced, as all isolated RNA was reverse transcribed. Assay: immunoSEQ multiplex PCR; the TCRdb copy retains only in-frame clones and omits some. The sample lists under 200,000 clones, 10% occurring once. Their antigen targets remain unknown. Sequenced sample: central memory CD4+ T cells from blood. Receptor source: a man younger than 40 with type 1 diabetes.

This rearrangement joins TRBV5-1 to TRBJ2-1, with D tentatively TRBD1 (6 bases). V shed 4 bases and J shed 2 bases, with 13 bases lying between them. CDR3 size: 15 residues. Germline-derived CDR1 and CDR2 are SGHRS and YFSETQ. The CDR3 sequence: CASSMDSTPYNEQFF. The CDR3 DNA follows: TGCGCCAGCAGCATGGACAGTACTCCCTACAATGAGCAGTTCTTC.

This clone was detected a few times. V gene TRBV7-9 combines with J gene TRBJ1-4, with D possibly matching TRBD1 (5 bases). CDR1 is SEHNR and CDR2 is FQNEAQ in the germline V gene (reference sequence). The ends were cut back, 0 bases at V and 8 bases at J, with 13 bases in the middle. CDR3 length: 15 residues. DNA for the CDR3: TGTGCCAGCAGCTTAGCAGCCATCGCAGGGGAAAAACTGTTTTTT. Translated, it gives CASSLAAIAGEKLFF.

This clone was counted between two and nine times. This chain connects TRBV5-4 to TRBJ2-3; a possible D gene is TRBD2 (6 bases). Trimming removed 4 bases from V and 0 bases from J, with 12 bases in between. The CDR3 consists of 15 residues. CDR1 is SGHNT and CDR2 is YYREEE in the germline V gene (reference sequence). CDR3 in amino acids: CASSPGLGSTDTQYF. CDR3 DNA: TGTGCCAGCAGCCCGGGACTGGGTAGCACAGATACGCAGTATTTT. The entire variable domain, with the rest obtained from reference TRBV5-4 and TRBJ2-3, is as follows: ETGVTQSPTHLIKTRGQQVTLRCSSQSGHNTVSWYQQALGQGPQFIFQYYREEENGRGNFPPRFSGLQFPNYSSELNVNALELDDSALYLCASSPGLGSTDTQYFGPGTRLTVL.

This clone occurred a few times. The chain couples TRBV30 to TRBJ1-5, with D maybe TRBD1 (6 bases). Per germline, CDR1 GTSNPN and CDR2 SVGIG (reference sequence). The CDR3 runs 15 residues. With 1 base removed from V and 4 bases from J, the gap between germline ends came to 14 bases. CDR3 DNA sequence: TGTGCCTGGAGTGGGGGGACACTGACAAATCAGCCCCAGCATTTT. This gives the protein CAWSGGTLTNQPQHF.

The chain recombines TRBV9 with TRBJ2-7; D possibly corresponds to TRBD1 (5 bases). The germline V and J ends were trimmed by 3 bases and 2 bases, with 12 bases remaining between them. Germline CDR1 SGDLS, CDR2 YYNGEE. The CDR3 consists of 14 residues. The CDR3 nucleotides read TGTGCCAGCAGCGAGGACACTTTTACCTACGAGCAGTACTTC. Its protein is CASSEDTFTYEQYF.

V is TRBV11-3 and J is TRBJ2-1; D may be TRBD2 (6 bases). CDR1 and CDR2 from the germline V gene are SGHNT and YENEEA. The CDR3 loop spans 14 amino acids. V was clipped by 3 bases and J by 9 bases, with 15 bases between them. Here the CDR3 reads CASSFTGELGEQFF. The CDR3 region has the DNA TGTGCCAGCAGCTTCACGGGAGAGTTGGGTGAGCAGTTCTTC.

The chain couples TRBV28 to TRBJ2-7, with 11 bases matching TRBD2. Unmatched junction bases numbered 4, after V lost 7 bases and J lost 2 bases. Germline V lookup: CDR1 MDHEN, CDR2 SYDVKM. The CDR3 totals 14 residues. In nucleotides, the CDR3 is TGTGCCAGCAACCAACTAGCGGGAGCCTACGAGCAGTACTTC. This translates into CASNQLAGAYEQYF.

V usage is TRBV28 and J usage is TRBJ2-3; 12 positions agree with TRBD2. The CDR3 spans 16 residues. V dropped 5 bases and J dropped 6; count of bases not matched to a gene: 9. Germline V gene lookup returns CDR1 MDHEN and CDR2 SYDVKM. The CDR3 sequence: CASSLWTSGKGDTQYF. The CDR3 nucleotides read TGTGCCAGCAGTCTGTGGACTAGCGGGAAGGGGGATACGCAGTATTTT.

There are a few counts of this clone. V is TRBV27 and J is TRBJ2-1; 9 positions match TRBD1. This CDR3 region has 16 residues. Germline CDR1 is MNHEY and CDR2 is SMNVEV (reference sequence). Germline trimming cut 2 bases from V and 8 bases from J; bases unmatched to any gene: 10. The CDR3 region is CASSLPPGQGLHEQFF. In DNA form, the CDR3 reads TGTGCCAGCAGTTTACCTCCGGGACAGGGACTCCATGAGCAGTTCTTC.

This clone has a handful of counts. The chain combines TRBV9 with TRBJ2-1, with no clear D. The CDR3 spans 12 residues. With 1 base removed from V and 11 bases from J, the gap between germline ends came to 10 bases. CDR1 is SGDLS and CDR2 is YYNGEE in the germline V gene. In nucleotides, the CDR3 is TGTGCCAGCAGCGTAATGGCGGAACAGCAGTTCTTC. This gives the protein CASSVMAEQQFF.

This clone was found a few times. V is TRBV7-3 and J is TRBJ2-3, with 9 nucleotides matching TRBD2. CDR1 is SGHTA, CDR2 FQGTGA, per germline. Trimming took 4 bases from V and 6 from J; bases not matched to a gene: 5. The CDR3 extends over 14 amino acids. The CDR3 region is CASSSRLAVDTQYF. Here the CDR3 DNA reads TGTGCCAGCAGCTCGCGACTAGCGGTCGATACGCAGTATTTT.

This clone has just a few counts. The chain recombines TRBV7-9 with TRBJ2-1, with 9 bases fitting TRBD2. CDR3 size: 16 residues. The V segment lost 1 base and the J segment 2 bases; nucleotides outside the gene matches: 3. Germline loops: CDR1 SEHNR, CDR2 FQNEAQ (reference sequence). CDR3 in amino acids: CASSLGLAGTYNEQFF. The CDR3 coding sequence is TGTGCCAGCAGCTTAGGGCTAGCGGGGACCTACAATGAGCAGTTCTTC.

This clone was counted only a few times. The gene calls are TRBV10-3 and TRBJ1-1, with D unclear. Germline lookup yields CDR1 ENHRY and CDR2 SYGVKD. This CDR3 is built from 13 residues. Trimming stripped 7 bases from V and 5 bases from J, with 14 bases between. The DNA of the CDR3 is TGTGCCATCAATAACTTACCTTCGACTGAAGCTTTCTTT. It specifies CAINNLPSTEAFF.

Regarding this clone: The junction differs from germline at one of its ends, possibly a read error. The chain carries TRBV7-8 and TRBJ1-2; the D is unclear. The CDR3 spans 12 residues. Germline V gene lookup returns CDR1 SGHVS and CDR2 FQNEAQ. The CDR3 nucleotides read TGTGCCAGCAGCCCCCAGAGCGGGGAGGGAAACTTC. Its translation is CASSPQSGEGNF.

In this sample, this clone turned up a few times. V is TRBV29-1 and J is TRBJ2-7, with 7 bases lining up with TRBD2. CDR3 length: 15 amino acids. The germline CDR1 and CDR2 sequences are SQVTM and ANQGSEA. Losses at the gene ends were 1 base for V and 2 bases for J; bases not matched to a gene: 8. The DNA for the CDR3 is TGCAGCGTTGAAGGTAAAGCGGGGTCGACCTACGAGCAGTACTTC. Protein: CSVEGKAGSTYEQYF.

There are a few counts of this clone. The chain combines TRBV7-2 with TRBJ2-5; TRBD2 matches at 12 bases. The CDR3 is 15 residues long. The V gene end was trimmed by 5 bases and the J gene end by 5 bases; junction bases not matched to a gene: 6. CDR1 is SGHTA and CDR2 is FQGNSA in the germline V gene. The CDR3 DNA reads as TGTGCCAGCAGCCCACGACTAGCGGGAGAGGAGACCCAGTACTTC. Translated, it gives CASSPRLAGEETQYF.